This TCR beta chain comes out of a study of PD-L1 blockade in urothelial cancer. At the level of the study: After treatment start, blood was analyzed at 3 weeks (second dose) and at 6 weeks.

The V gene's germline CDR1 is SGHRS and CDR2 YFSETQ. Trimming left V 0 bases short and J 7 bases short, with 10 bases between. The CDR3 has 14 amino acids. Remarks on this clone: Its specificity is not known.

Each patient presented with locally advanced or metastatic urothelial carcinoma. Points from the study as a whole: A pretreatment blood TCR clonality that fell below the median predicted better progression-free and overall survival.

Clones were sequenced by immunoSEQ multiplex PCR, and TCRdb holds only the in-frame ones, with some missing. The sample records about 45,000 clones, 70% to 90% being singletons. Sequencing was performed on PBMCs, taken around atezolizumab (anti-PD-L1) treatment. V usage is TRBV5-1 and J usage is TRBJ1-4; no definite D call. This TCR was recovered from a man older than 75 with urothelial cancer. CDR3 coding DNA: TGCGCCAGCAGCTTGGCGGGATCGGGTGAAAAACTGTTTTTT. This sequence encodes CASSLAGSGEKLFF.